The 13 T cell receptor beta chains listed next were all sequenced from one sample in a study of T cell responses to AZD1222 COVID-19 vaccine. This table comes from immunoSEQ multiplex PCR, and its TCRdb copy is limited to in-frame clones, with some not included. The data contain tens of thousands of clones, about nine tenths of them singletons. Specimen: peripheral blood, collected on day 0 of AZD1222 vaccination. These receptors were obtained from an adult in good health.

The chain uses TRBV27 and TRBJ2-2; D not resolved. V was cut by 2 bases and J by 1 base, with 11 bases left in between. CDR3 length: 16 residues. Germline V gene data show CDR1 as MNHEY and CDR2 as SMNVEV (reference sequence). The CDR3: CASSLGLSWNTGELFF. In DNA, the CDR3 is TGTGCCAGCAGTTTAGGGCTCAGCTGGAACACCGGGGAGCTGTTTTTT.

This clone has only a few counts. The chain combines TRBV7-2 with TRBJ1-5; D perhaps matches TRBD1 (5 bases). From germline, CDR1 is SGHTA and CDR2 FQGNSA. V lost 3 bases and J lost 5, with 8 bases in between. The length of the CDR3 is 13 residues. The CDR3 region has the DNA TGTGCCAGCAGCTTCAGGGACTATCAGCCCCAGCATTTT. Its protein product is CASSFRDYQPQHF. Full variable domain (rest looked up from reference TRBV7-2 and TRBJ1-5): GAGVSQSPSNKVTEKGKDVELRCDPISGHTALYWYRQSLGQGLEFLIYFQGNSAPDKSGLPSDRFSAERTGGSVSTLTIQRTQQEDSAVYLCASSFRDYQPQHFGDGTRLSIL.

The V and J genes are TRBV28 and TRBJ1-2; D unresolved. CDR3 length: 14 residues. Germline loops: CDR1 MDHEN, CDR2 SYDVKM. The germline V and J ends were trimmed by 6 bases and 2 bases, with 13 bases remaining between them. The CDR3 is CASRQHQTNYGYTF. As DNA, the CDR3 is TGTGCCAGCAGGCAACATCAAACCAACTATGGCTACACCTTC.

The chain couples TRBV29-1 to TRBJ1-6; D remains ambiguous. This CDR3 has 14 amino acids. Per germline, CDR1 SQVTM and CDR2 ANQGSEA. V lost 0 bases, J lost 11 bases, and 14 bases lay in between. CDR3 sequence: CSVEDPTGKPPLHF. The CDR3 bases are TGCAGCGTTGAAGATCCCACGGGAAAGCCACCCCTCCACTTT.

The V call is TRBV4-2, the J call TRBJ1-4; TRBD1 agrees at 8 bases. Germline trimming cut 3 bases from V and 6 bases from J; bases unmatched to any gene: 3. Germline V gives CDR1 LGHNA, CDR2 YNFKEQ. The CDR3 extends over 14 amino acids. In nucleotides, the CDR3 is TGTGCCAGCAGCCATCTGGACAGGGATGAAAAACTGTTTTTT. Its translation: CASSHLDRDEKLFF.

V gene TRBV6-6 combines with J gene TRBJ2-1; 10 nucleotides match TRBD2. The CDR3 runs 15 residues. V trimming: 0 bases; J trimming: 6 bases; junction bases outside the gene matches: 2. CDR1 MNHNY and CDR2 SVGAGI come from the germline V gene (reference sequence). CDR3 nucleotide sequence: TGTGCCAGCAGTTACTCTCCTAGCGGGAGCAATGAGCAGTTCTTC. Its protein product is CASSYSPSGSNEQFF.

This clone was detected a few times. J is TRBJ2-1 and V is TRBV5-8; D not resolved. Trimming took off 2 bases at V and 5 bases at J, with 17 bases between the two ends. Germline loops: CDR1 SGHTS, CDR2 YDEGEE. The CDR3 extends over 16 amino acids. The CDR3 reads CASSFGRVRVDNEQFF. In DNA, the CDR3 is TGTGCCAGCAGCTTTGGCCGGGTTCGTGTTGACAATGAGCAGTTCTTC. The entire variable domain, with the rest obtained from reference TRBV5-8 and TRBJ2-1, is as follows: EAGVTQSPTHLIKTRGQQATLRCSPISGHTSVYWYQQALGLGLQFLLWYDEGEERNRGNFPPRFSGRQFPNYSSELNVNALELEDSALYLCASSFGRVRVDNEQFFGPGTRLTVL.

CDR3 residues: CASSPGAPGNQPQHF. For the CDR3, the DNA is TGTGCCAGTAGTCCGGGGGCTCCAGGCAATCAGCCCCAGCATTTT. This sequence joins TRBV19 and TRBJ1-5, with D possibly being TRBD1 (6 bases). The CDR3 extends over 15 amino acids. Looked up from germline, CDR1 is LNHDA and CDR2 is SQIVND (reference sequence). The V gene lost 5 bases and the J gene lost 2 bases, with 13 bases spanning the gap.

V usage is TRBV9 and J usage is TRBJ1-1; perhaps TRBD1 as D (5 bases). The V end was cut by 1 base, the J end by 0 bases, with 13 bases between. CDR1 and CDR2 from the germline V gene are SGDLS and YYNGEE. The CDR3 runs 16 residues. Here the CDR3 DNA reads TGTGCCAGCAGCGTATATCGGGGGAACATGAACACTGAAGCTTTCTTT. Its protein is CASSVYRGNMNTEAFF.

This chain links TRBV27 with TRBJ2-7, with TRBD2 matching 10 bases. The CDR3 runs to 15 residues. Germline V gene data show CDR1 as MNHEY and CDR2 as SMNVEV (reference sequence). The trim removed 5 bases at V and 3 bases at J, leaving 7 bases unmatched. In DNA form, the CDR3 reads TGTGCCAGCAGTCGCCAGCAGCGGGGGGGCTACGAGCAGTACTTC. Its protein is CASSRQQRGGYEQYF.

The chain has TRBV25-1 and TRBJ2-7; unclear D gene. Deletions cut 5 bases from V and 1 base from J, with 3 bases between. The CDR3 has 11 residues. Looked up from germline, CDR1 is MGHDK and CDR2 is SYGVNS. The CDR3 sequence: CASSLSYEQYF. CDR3 nucleotide sequence: TGTGCCAGCAGTCTTTCCTACGAGCAGTACTTC.

V and J are TRBV5-5 and TRBJ1-2; D is unresolved. CDR1 and CDR2 from the germline V gene are SGHKS and YYEKEE (reference sequence). V shed 0 bases and J shed 0 bases, with 6 bases lying between them. This CDR3 region has 14 residues. CDR3 in DNA: TGTGCCAGCAGCTTGGACAGCACTAACTATGGCTACACCTTC. It encodes CASSLDSTNYGYTF.

V usage is TRBV5-1 and J usage is TRBJ2-1; the D gene is possibly TRBD1 (5 bases). Germline lookup yields CDR1 SGHRS and CDR2 YFSETQ. The CDR3 loop spans 13 amino acids. V lost 4 bases to trimming and J lost 7 bases, with 12 bases between them. CDR3 sequence reads: CASSAGQGNEQFF. The CDR3, as DNA: TGCGCCAGCAGCGCCGGACAAGGGAATGAGCAGTTCTTC.